This TCR beta chain was recovered during a study of T cell changes during pregnancy in multiple sclerosis. The CDR3 extends over 16 amino acids. V gave up 4 bases and J gave up 1 base, with 16 bases separating them. The germline V gene has CDR1 SGDLS and CDR2 YYNGEE. Clones were read by immunoSEQ multiplex PCR, and TCRdb kept only the in-frame ones, dropping some. In the table there are 70,000 or so clones, about 89% of which are singletons. Specimen: CD4+ T cells from peripheral blood mononuclear cells, collected before pregnancy. The V gene is TRBV9, the J gene TRBJ2-3; D may be TRBD2 (7 bases). The receptor comes from a female donor with multiple sclerosis, enrolled in a pregnancy study. CDR3 in amino acids: CASSPGGVQGTDTQYF. CDR3 nucleotides: TGTGCCAGCAGCCCGGGGGGCGTTCAGGGCACAGATACGCAGTATTTT.